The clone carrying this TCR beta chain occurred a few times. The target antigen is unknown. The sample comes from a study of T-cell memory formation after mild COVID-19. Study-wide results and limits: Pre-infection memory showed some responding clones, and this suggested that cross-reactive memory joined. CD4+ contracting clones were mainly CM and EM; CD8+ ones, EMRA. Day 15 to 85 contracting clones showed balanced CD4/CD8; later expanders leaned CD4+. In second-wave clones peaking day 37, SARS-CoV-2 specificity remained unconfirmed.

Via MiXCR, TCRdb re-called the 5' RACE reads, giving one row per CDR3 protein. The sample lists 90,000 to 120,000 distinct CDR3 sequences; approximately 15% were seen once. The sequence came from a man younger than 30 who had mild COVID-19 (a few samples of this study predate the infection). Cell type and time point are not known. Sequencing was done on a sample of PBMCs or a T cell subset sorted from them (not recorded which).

The CDR3 sequence is CSARGPRVETEAFF. CDR3 DNA sequence: TGCAGTGCTAGAGGCCCCAGGGTGGAAACTGAAGCTTTCTTT. This chain connects TRBV20-1 to TRBJ1-1; a possible D gene is TRBD1 (5 bases). The V end was cut by 1 base, the J end by 5 bases, with 14 bases between. The CDR3 contains 14 residues. From germline, CDR1 is DFQATT and CDR2 SNEGSKA (reference sequence).